Described below is a single TCR beta chain sequence and its context. This sample was taken from a study of blood T cell repertoires in COVID-19. Overall study context: PBMCs, B-cell-depleted T cells, or T cells provided the cDNA or gDNA that made up the material.

Methods used by the authors: Reference gene primer amplification yielded estimated nucleated cell counts. The repertoire was sequenced with immunoSEQ multiplex PCR; TCRdb's copy has only in-frame clones and lacks some. That table gives V, J and clone size, and the DNA gave D and trimming. Of about 260,000 clones listed, 85% to 95% are singletons. A COVID-19 case was met by exposed participants within 2 weeks before study entry. Trimming stripped 2 bases from V and 6 bases from J, with 10 bases between. The CDR3 sequence is 13 residues long. Germline V gene data show CDR1 as LNHDA and CDR2 as SQIVND (reference sequence).

Sequenced material: PBMCs or T cells enriched from blood (not recorded which). The source of this sequence is a middle-aged man who had been exposed to COVID-19. The chain couples TRBV19 to TRBJ1-2, with unresolved D. In DNA, the CDR3 is TGTGCCAGTAGTATAAACTCAGAGGATGGCTACACCTTC. Translation gives CASSINSEDGYTF.